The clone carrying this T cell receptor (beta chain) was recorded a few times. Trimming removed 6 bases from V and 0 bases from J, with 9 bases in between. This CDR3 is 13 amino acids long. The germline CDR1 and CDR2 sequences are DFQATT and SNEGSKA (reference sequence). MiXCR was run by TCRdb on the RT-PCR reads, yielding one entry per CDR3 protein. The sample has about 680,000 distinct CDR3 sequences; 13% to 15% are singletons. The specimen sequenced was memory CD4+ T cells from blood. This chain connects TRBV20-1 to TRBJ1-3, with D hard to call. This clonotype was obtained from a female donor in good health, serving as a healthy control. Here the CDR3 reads CSASLDSGNTIYF. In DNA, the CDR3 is TGCAGTGCCAGTCTCGACTCTGGAAACACCATATATTTT.